This TCR beta chain is drawn from a study of technical replicates of blood from four donors. Clones were read by immunoSEQ multiplex PCR, and TCRdb kept only the in-frame ones, dropping some. This table holds approximately 53,000 clones, around 96% found once. Germline V CDR1 and CDR2: MNHEY, SVGAGI. Trimming removed 2 bases at V and 6 bases at J, with 10 bases between. This CDR3 comprises 13 residues. The origin of this receptor is a human donor in good health. This sequence joins TRBV6-5 and TRBJ1-1, with D uncertain. Sequencing was carried out using T cells isolated from PBMCs. The CDR3 loop reads CASSYSLIAEAFF. The CDR3 region has the DNA TGTGCCAGCAGTTACAGCTTAATTGCTGAAGCTTTCTTT.